These 32 T cell receptor beta chains came from one sample sequenced in a study of blood T cell repertoires in COVID-19. The protocol was immunoSEQ multiplex PCR, while the TCRdb copy is restricted to in-frame clones and leaves out a portion. The data contain fewer than 500,000 clones, around 87% of them singletons. The sequencing sample was made of PBMCs or T cells enriched from blood (not recorded which). Every receptor here comes from a man younger than 40 who had recovered from COVID-19.

CDR3 sequence reads: CASRYSGGLEAFF. The CDR3 DNA reads TGTGCCAGCAGGTATTCGGGGGGGCTTGAAGCTTTCTTT. The J gene is TRBJ1-1, the V gene TRBV6-5, with D tentatively TRBD1 (6 bases). This CDR3 comprises 13 residues. V was trimmed by 6 bases and J by 7 bases, leaving 15 bases between them. Germline V gene data show CDR1 as MNHEY and CDR2 as SVGAGI.

The chain couples TRBV28 to TRBJ1-5, with D possibly matching TRBD1 (5 bases). V was pared by 3 bases and J by 2 bases, with 11 bases between. The CDR3 has 15 amino acids. Looked up from germline, CDR1 is MDHEN and CDR2 is SYDVKM. In DNA, the CDR3 is TGTGCCAGCAGTTTGGGGGGGTGGGGCAATCAGCCCCAGCATTTT. This sequence encodes CASSLGGWGNQPQHF.

This clone turned up a few times. This rearrangement joins TRBV10-1 to TRBJ2-1; 9 bases align to TRBD1. CDR1 is WNHNN, CDR2 SYGVQD, per germline (reference sequence). CDR3 length: 14 residues. Trimming removed 4 bases from V and 6 bases from J; junction bases left unmatched: 4. Here the CDR3 DNA reads TGCGCCAGCAGTGCAGGACAGGGGTCCAATGAGCAGTTCTTC. It codes for CASSAGQGSNEQFF.

The rearrangement links TRBV18 to TRBJ2-7; no reliable D call. The germline gives CDR1 KGHSH, CDR2 LQKENI. The CDR3 totals 14 residues. Trimming took 4 bases from V and 3 from J, leaving 13 bases between them. CDR3: CASSQLLCFYEQYF. CDR3 DNA: TGTGCCAGCTCACAGCTCTTATGTTTCTACGAGCAGTACTTC.

CDR3 protein: CASSQGNQPQHF. Written as DNA, the CDR3 is TGTGCCAGCAGTCAGGGGAATCAGCCCCAGCATTTT. The gene calls are TRBV6-2 or TRBV6-3 and TRBJ1-5, with a possible D match to TRBD1 (6 bases). CDR1 is MNHEY, CDR2 SVGEGT, per germline. This CDR3 is 12 amino acids long. With 5 bases removed from V and 4 bases from J, the gap between germline ends came to 6 bases.

The gene calls are TRBV30 and TRBJ1-2; 9 bases align to TRBD1. V gave up 6 bases and J gave up 5 bases; unmatched junction bases: 7. This CDR3 has 13 amino acids. Germline V gene sequence: CDR1 GTSNPN, CDR2 SVGIG (reference sequence). The CDR3 DNA reads TGTGCCTGCCCTGGACAGGGGCCTTATGGCTACACCTTC. Translating it yields CACPGQGPYGYTF.

The J gene is TRBJ1-2, the V gene TRBV7-9; a possible D gene is TRBD1 (6 bases). V lost 3 bases, J lost 2 bases, and 19 bases lay in between. The length of the CDR3 is 17 residues. The germline gives CDR1 SEHNR, CDR2 FQNEAQ (reference sequence). CDR3 loop: CASSFPQAGDKNYGYTF. The CDR3 bases are TGTGCCAGCAGCTTTCCACAAGCAGGGGACAAGAACTATGGCTACACCTTC.

The chain employs TRBV5-1 and TRBJ2-7; no clear D gene. The germline V gene encodes CDR1 SGHRS and CDR2 YFSETQ. Trimming took off 0 bases at V and 3 bases at J, with 7 bases between the two ends. The CDR3 covers 13 residues. In DNA, the CDR3 is TGCGCCAGCAGCTTGGCTCTTTACTACGAGCAGTACTTC. Translation gives CASSLALYYEQYF.

The sample holds one count of this clone. The chain has TRBV10-3 and TRBJ2-2; D possibly corresponds to TRBD1 (8 bases). Germline CDR1 ENHRY, CDR2 SYGVKD. V was shortened by 11 bases and J by 4 bases, with 20 bases between the two germline ends. The CDR3 has 15 amino acids. Written as DNA, the CDR3 is TGTGCCGCCGGGGGGACAGGCGAAGTCACCGGGGAGCTGTTTTTT. Translated: CAAGGTGEVTGELFF.

The chain combines TRBV7-9 with TRBJ2-1, with 8 bases fitting TRBD1. Germline V lookup: CDR1 SEHNR, CDR2 FQNEAQ (reference sequence). This CDR3 is 16 amino acids long. The junction had 8 bases not matched to a gene; V was cut back by 3 bases and J by 4 bases. CDR3 sequence: CASSFRRDRNYNEQFF. In nucleotides, the CDR3 is TGTGCCAGCAGCTTCCGCCGGGACAGGAATTACAATGAGCAGTTCTTC.

The V gene is TRBV5-1, the J gene TRBJ1-5; weak D call: TRBD1 (6 bases). Germline V gene sequence: CDR1 SGHRS, CDR2 YFSETQ. This CDR3 has 16 amino acids. The ends were cut back, 0 bases at V and 0 bases at J, with 10 bases in the middle. CDR3 protein: CASSLGPQGSNQPQHF. CDR3 in DNA: TGCGCCAGCAGCTTGGGACCACAGGGTAGCAATCAGCCCCAGCATTTT.

The J gene is TRBJ2-5, the V gene TRBV5-4, with TRBD2 matching over 7 bases. The germline V gene has CDR1 SGHNT and CDR2 YYREEE (reference sequence). The CDR3 consists of 16 residues. Trimming at V came to 0 bases and at J to 5 bases, leaving 10 bases not matched to a gene. The CDR3 reads CASSLGGGRGSETQYF. CDR3 in DNA: TGTGCCAGCAGCTTGGGGGGAGGGAGAGGCTCGGAGACCCAGTACTTC.

This clone occurred a few times. The V and J genes are TRBV7-3 and TRBJ1-6, with D unclear. Germline loops: CDR1 SGHTA, CDR2 FQGTGA. This CDR3 has 13 residues. Trimming took 8 bases from V and 7 from J, leaving 12 bases between them. The CDR3 reads CASSTTGNSPLHF. As DNA, the CDR3 is TGTGCCAGCTCAACGACGGGAAATTCACCCCTCCACTTT.

This clone was seen once. The rearrangement links TRBV3-1 (or the pseudogene TRBV3-2) to TRBJ1-6; 8 bases match TRBD1. The CDR3 sequence is 15 residues long. V gave up 4 bases and J gave up 3 bases; unmatched junction bases: 2. Per the germline V gene, CDR1 is LGHDT and CDR2 is YNNKEL (reference sequence). The CDR3 sequence is CASSRQGYYNSPLHF. Here the CDR3 DNA reads TGTGCCAGCAGCCGACAGGGGTACTATAATTCACCCCTCCACTTT.

J is TRBJ1-5 and V is TRBV27, with TRBD1 matching over 10 bases. J gave up 3 bases and V 8 bases, and 4 bases lay outside the gene matches. The germline gives CDR1 MNHEY, CDR2 SMNVEV (reference sequence). The CDR3 length is 14 residues. This CDR3 reads CASRDRGPNQPQHF. CDR3 DNA sequence: TGTGCCAGCCGGGACAGGGGTCCCAATCAGCCCCAGCATTTT.

The CDR3 loop reads CASSPRWGVKVVAFF. CDR3 sequence (DNA): TGTGCCAGCAGCCCCCGGTGGGGAGTCAAGGTCGTAGCTTTCTTT. The chain combines TRBV7-2 with TRBJ1-1; the D is unclear. Germline CDR1 is SGHTA and CDR2 is FQGNSA. Trimming pared 5 bases from V and 10 bases from J, leaving 23 bases between. This CDR3 comprises 15 residues.

The rearrangement links TRBV18 to TRBJ2-7; D is uncertain. V shed 2 bases and J shed 5 bases, with 10 bases lying between them. The CDR3 has 13 residues. Germline CDR1 is KGHSH and CDR2 is LQKENI. The CDR3: CASSPASLDEQYF. CDR3 coding DNA: TGTGCCAGCTCACCAGCCAGCCTAGACGAGCAGTACTTC.

This chain uses TRBV3-1 (or the pseudogene TRBV3-2) with TRBJ1-1; tentative D call: TRBD1 (5 bases). Trimming removed 0 bases at V and 11 bases at J, with 13 bases between. This CDR3 contains 13 residues. Germline lookup yields CDR1 LGHDT and CDR2 YNNKEL (reference sequence). CDR3: CASSQDLGVGAFF. The CDR3 region has the DNA TGTGCCAGCAGCCAAGATCTAGGGGTAGGGGCTTTCTTT.

V gene TRBV19 combines with J gene TRBJ1-6; D not certain. The CDR3 covers 13 residues. CDR1 and CDR2 (germline): LNHDA, SQIVND (reference sequence). Trimming cost V 8 bases and J 7 bases, with 12 bases left between them. The CDR3 sequence: CASGEASNSPLHF. The CDR3 DNA sequence: TGTGCCAGTGGAGAGGCTTCCAATTCACCCCTCCACTTT. Full variable domain (outside the CDR3, taken from reference TRBV19 and TRBJ1-6): DGGITQSPKYLFRKEGQNVTLSCEQNLNHDAMYWYRQDPGQGLRLIYYSQIVNDFQKGDIAEGYSVSREKKESFPLTVTSAQKNPTAFYLCASGEASNSPLHFGNGTRLTVT.

This chain joins TRBV2 and TRBJ1-1; possible D gene TRBD1, 6 bases. The V and J ends lost 9 bases and 2 bases respectively, with 22 bases between them. This CDR3 is 16 amino acids long. Germline-derived CDR1 and CDR2 are SNHLY and FYNNEI. CDR3 sequence (DNA): TGTGCCAGACCAAAACTGGAATTGACAGGAAACACTGAAGCTTTCTTT. Translation: CARPKLELTGNTEAFF.

This clone came up once. The chain employs TRBV29-1 and TRBJ2-5, with a possible D match to TRBD1 (6 bases). The CDR3 spans 12 residues. Trimming removed 4 bases from V and 5 bases from J, with 11 bases in between. Per the germline V gene, CDR1 is SQVTM and CDR2 is ANQGSEA. CDR3 residues: CSVGGHRETQYF. CDR3 DNA: TGCAGCGTTGGGGGACATAGGGAGACCCAGTACTTC.

The chain couples TRBV11-2 to TRBJ2-1; 11 nucleotides line up with TRBD2. Per the germline V gene, CDR1 is SGHAT and CDR2 is FQNNGV. This CDR3 is 16 amino acids long. V shed 1 base, J shed 7 bases, and the junction held 6 bases outside the gene matches. In DNA, the CDR3 is TGTGCCAGCAGCTTAGCTTTTAGCGGGGGGGCAAATGAGCAGTTCTTC. Translation gives CASSLAFSGGANEQFF.

This chain uses TRBV7-2 with TRBJ1-1; TRBD1 agrees at 8 bases. CDR3 length: 14 amino acids. Germline V gives CDR1 SGHTA, CDR2 FQGNSA. Germline trimming cut 3 bases from V and 4 bases from J; bases unmatched to any gene: 4. The CDR3 region is CASSFRTGGTEAFF. The CDR3 DNA reads TGTGCCAGCAGCTTCCGAACAGGGGGCACTGAAGCTTTCTTT.

J is TRBJ2-2 and V is TRBV4-2; the D is unclear. The germline V gene has CDR1 LGHNA and CDR2 YNFKEQ. The CDR3 covers 13 residues. The V gene lost 0 bases and the J gene lost 7 bases, with 6 bases spanning the gap. The CDR3 protein is CASSQDTSGELFF. CDR3 nucleotide sequence: TGTGCCAGCAGCCAAGATACAAGCGGGGAGCTGTTTTTT.

The chain carries TRBV4-3 and TRBJ1-2; no clear D gene. The V end was cut by 0 bases, the J end by 2 bases, with 4 bases between. In germline, CDR1 is LGHNA, CDR2 YSLEER. The CDR3 consists of 13 residues. CDR3 DNA sequence: TGCGCCAGCAGCCAAGACCGGAACTATGGCTACACCTTC. This sequence encodes CASSQDRNYGYTF.

The chain is built from TRBV27 and TRBJ1-5; 9 bases are a match to TRBD1. Germline assignment: CDR1 MNHEY and CDR2 SMNVEV (reference sequence). This CDR3 has 15 residues. The V gene end was trimmed by 2 bases and the J gene end by 3 bases; junction bases not matched to a gene: 2. The CDR3: CASSLTGGINQPQHF. The CDR3 nucleotides read TGTGCCAGCAGTTTAACAGGGGGCATCAATCAGCCCCAGCATTTT.

This rearrangement joins TRBV5-4 to TRBJ2-7, with D uncertain. Germline CDR1 and CDR2: SGHNT and YYREEE (reference sequence). CDR3 length equals 13 residues. V lost 0 bases to trimming and J lost 6 bases, with 10 bases between them. The CDR3 nucleotides are TGTGCCAGCAGCTTGGGCTCATCGGTCGAGCAGTACTTC. It yields the protein CASSLGSSVEQYF. Filled out from reference TRBV5-4 and TRBJ2-7, the complete variable domain reads ETGVTQSPTHLIKTRGQQVTLRCSSQSGHNTVSWYQQALGQGPQFIFQYYREEENGRGNFPPRFSGLQFPNYSSELNVNALELDDSALYLCASSLGSSVEQYFGPGTRLTVT.

The chain uses TRBV5-4 and TRBJ2-1; 7 bases map to TRBD1. The V and J ends lost 6 bases and 4 bases, in that order; junction bases with no gene match: 13. Germline loops: CDR1 SGHNT, CDR2 YYREEE (reference sequence). This CDR3 is 16 amino acids long. The CDR3, as DNA: TGTGCCAGCACCCCGGCTCGGGACAGCGGATACAATGAGCAGTTCTTC. Amino acids: CASTPARDSGYNEQFF.

This clone appeared a few times. The chain links TRBV7-9 to TRBJ1-2, with TRBD1 matching 7 bases. CDR1 and CDR2 from the germline V gene are SEHNR and FQNEAQ (reference sequence). This CDR3 comprises 14 residues. V was pared by 0 bases and J by 6 bases, with 4 bases of the junction left unmatched. CDR3 amino acids: CASSLAFRGHGYTF. CDR3 nucleotide sequence: TGTGCCAGCAGCTTAGCGTTTAGGGGGCATGGCTACACCTTC.

This rearrangement joins TRBV5-1 to TRBJ2-3; TRBD1 might be the D (7 bases). The CDR3 contains 17 residues. V was pared by 0 bases and J by 4 bases, with 18 bases between. Germline CDR1 is SGHRS and CDR2 is YFSETQ. CDR3 DNA sequence: TGCGCCAGCAGCTTGGCCCCCAGGGGGGTTACCGCAGATACGCAGTATTTT. Encoded protein: CASSLAPRGVTADTQYF.

The chain has TRBV28 and TRBJ2-6; 8 bases align to TRBD1. The CDR3 consists of 18 residues. V shed 2 bases, J shed 1 base, and the junction held 7 bases outside the gene matches. Looked up from germline, CDR1 is MDHEN and CDR2 is SYDVKM. The CDR3 is CASSLRQGAGSGANVLTF. DNA for the CDR3: TGTGCCAGCAGTTTACGGCAGGGGGCAGGGTCTGGGGCCAACGTCCTGACTTTC.

The chain employs TRBV18 and TRBJ1-2, with 10 bases matching TRBD1. The CDR3 has 15 amino acids. Germline CDR1 is KGHSH and CDR2 is LQKENI. V lost 0 bases to trimming and J lost 5 bases; unmatched junction nucleotides: 3. CDR3 residues: CASSPPTGGGYGYTF. CDR3 nucleotide sequence: TGTGCCAGCTCACCACCGACAGGGGGCGGTTATGGCTACACCTTC.